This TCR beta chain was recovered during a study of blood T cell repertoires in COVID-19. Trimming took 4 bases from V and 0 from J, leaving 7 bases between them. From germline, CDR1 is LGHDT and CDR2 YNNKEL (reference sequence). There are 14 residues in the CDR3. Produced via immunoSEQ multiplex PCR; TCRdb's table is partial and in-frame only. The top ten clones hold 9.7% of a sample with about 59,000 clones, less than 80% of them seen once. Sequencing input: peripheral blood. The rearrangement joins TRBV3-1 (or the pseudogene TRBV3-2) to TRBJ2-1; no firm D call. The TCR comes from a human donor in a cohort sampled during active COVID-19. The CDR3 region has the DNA TGTGCCAGCAGCCCCTCGGGCTCCTACAATGAGCAGTTCTTC. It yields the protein CASSPSGSYNEQFF.